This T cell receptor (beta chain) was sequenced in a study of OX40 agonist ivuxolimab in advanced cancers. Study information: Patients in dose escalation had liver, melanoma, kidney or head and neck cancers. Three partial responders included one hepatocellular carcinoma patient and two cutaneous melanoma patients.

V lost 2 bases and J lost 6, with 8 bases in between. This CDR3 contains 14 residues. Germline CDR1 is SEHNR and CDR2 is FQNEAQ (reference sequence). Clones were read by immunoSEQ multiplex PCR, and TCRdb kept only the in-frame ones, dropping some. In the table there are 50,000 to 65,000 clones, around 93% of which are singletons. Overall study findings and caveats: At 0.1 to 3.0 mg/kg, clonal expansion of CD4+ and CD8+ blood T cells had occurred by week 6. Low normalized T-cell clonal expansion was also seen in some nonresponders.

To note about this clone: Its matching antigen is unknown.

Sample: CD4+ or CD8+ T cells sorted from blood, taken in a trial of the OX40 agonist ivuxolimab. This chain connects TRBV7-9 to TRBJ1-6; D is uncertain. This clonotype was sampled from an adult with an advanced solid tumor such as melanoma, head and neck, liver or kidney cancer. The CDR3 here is CASSLSGGNSPLHF. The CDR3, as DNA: TGTGCCAGCAGCTTATCTGGTGGTAATTCACCCCTCCACTTT.